This TCR beta chain was documented in a study of blood T cell repertoires in COVID-19. On the study more broadly: Some COVID-19 samples were acute and others convalescent; all came from the United States, Italy and Spain. In each case, the material was cDNA or gDNA derived from T cells, B-cell-depleted T cells, or PBMCs.

Authors' data handling: Estimation of nucleated cell counts relied on the amplification of reference gene primers. Generated by immunoSEQ multiplex PCR, the TCRdb table keeps only in-frame clones and is missing some. The V and J calls and clone size were taken over from that table, and D and trimming were inferred from the DNA. This sample yields 68,000 or so clones, of which about nine tenths are seen a single time; under 7% belongs to the top ten. CDR1 and CDR2 from the germline V gene are SNHLY and FYNNEI. The CDR3 totals 16 residues. J was trimmed by 4 bases and V by 7 bases; bases with no gene match: 11. This clone has a handful of counts.

The material sequenced was peripheral blood. The clonotype originates from a man aged 50-60 years with active COVID-19. The gene calls are TRBV2 and TRBJ1-1; 11 bases align to TRBD1. The CDR3 is CASNPPGQGVITEAFF. The CDR3 DNA reads TGTGCCAGCAATCCTCCGGGACAGGGGGTAATCACTGAAGCTTTCTTT.